These 15 T cell receptor beta chains came from one sample sequenced in a study of blood T cell repertoires in COVID-19. Libraries were prepared by immunoSEQ multiplex PCR; TCRdb keeps only in-frame clonotypes and omits some of them. The sample lists about 220,000 clones, roughly 85% seen once, with around 2.2% in the top ten. Input material: peripheral blood. The receptor source for this set is a man between 25 and 39 years old who had recovered from COVID-19.

The rearrangement uses TRBV18 and TRBJ1-4; no definite D call. V lost 1 base and J lost 0, with 3 bases in between. The germline gives CDR1 KGHSH, CDR2 LQKENI. CDR3 length: 14 residues. The CDR3 sequence is CASSPRATNEKLFF. The CDR3 coding sequence is TGTGCCAGCTCACCACGAGCAACTAATGAAAAACTGTTTTTT.

The chain carries TRBV11-3 and TRBJ2-2, with TRBD2 matching over 7 bases. Per the germline V gene, CDR1 is SGHNT and CDR2 is YENEEA. The length of the CDR3 is 17 residues. J was trimmed by 7 bases and V by 1 base; bases with no gene match: 12. The CDR3 region is CASSLGPSAGRGGELFF. As DNA, the CDR3 is TGTGCCAGCAGCTTAGGACCCTCTGCGGGGAGGGGCGGGGAGCTGTTTTTT.

The chain uses TRBV29-1 and TRBJ2-3; 7 positions agree with TRBD1. Losses at the gene ends were 3 bases for V and 6 bases for J; bases not matched to a gene: 0. This CDR3 spans 11 amino acids. Germline values: CDR1 SQVTM, CDR2 ANQGSEA. The CDR3 nucleotides read TGCAGCGTTGAGACAGGGGATACGCAGTATTTT. Amino acid sequence: CSVETGDTQYF.

The chain has TRBV7-6 and TRBJ1-1; no definite D call. This CDR3 spans 14 amino acids. Trimming stripped 0 bases from V and 0 bases from J, with 5 bases between. The germline V gene encodes CDR1 SGHVS and CDR2 FNYEAQ. This chain's CDR3 is CASSLAQLNTEAFF. CDR3 sequence (DNA): TGTGCCAGCAGCTTAGCCCAGTTGAACACTGAAGCTTTCTTT.

This clone was recorded once. This chain joins TRBV5-1 and TRBJ2-1; 10 bases are a match to TRBD2. The germline V gene encodes CDR1 SGHRS and CDR2 YFSETQ. The CDR3 is made up of 12 amino acids. Trimming at V came to 4 bases and at J to 13 bases, leaving 5 bases not matched to a gene. CDR3 in DNA: TGCGCCAGCAGCACCCAGCGGGGGGGACAGTTCTTC. Protein product: CASSTQRGGQFF. Full variable domain (outside the CDR3, taken from reference TRBV5-1 and TRBJ2-1): KAGVTQTPRYLIKTRGQQVTLSCSPISGHRSVSWYQQTPGQGLQFLFEYFSETQRNKGNFPGRFSGRQFSNSRSEMNVSTLELGDSALYLCASSTQRGGQFFGPGTRLTVL.

This sequence joins TRBV5-8 and TRBJ2-7; D is ambiguous. The ends were cut back, 2 bases at V and 4 bases at J, with 10 bases in the middle. CDR3 length: 13 amino acids. The V gene's germline CDR1 is SGHTS and CDR2 YDEGEE. The CDR3 DNA reads as TGTGCCAGCAGCTTTTCTCCCGAGTACGAGCAGTACTTC. Translating it yields CASSFSPEYEQYF.

This clone has a single count. The CDR3 loop reads CASSPDDRGLGKLFF. In DNA, the CDR3 is TGCGCCAGCAGCCCCGACGACAGAGGCCTAGGAAAACTGTTTTTT. V is TRBV5-1 and J is TRBJ1-4; D perhaps matches TRBD1 (5 bases). CDR3 length equals 15 residues. Deletions cut 4 bases from V and 10 bases from J, with 20 bases between. Germline V lookup: CDR1 SGHRS, CDR2 YFSETQ.

The chain combines TRBV24-1 with TRBJ2-5; D is uncertain. V gave up 1 base and J gave up 4 bases, with 3 bases separating them. The germline V gene has CDR1 KGHDR and CDR2 SFDVKD. The CDR3 extends over 12 amino acids. The CDR3 protein is CATSDFGETQYF. Here the CDR3 DNA reads TGTGCCACCAGTGATTTCGGAGAGACCCAGTACTTC.

V is TRBV9 and J is TRBJ2-3; TRBD2 matches 8 bases. V was clipped by 4 bases and J by 3 bases; unmatched bases: 4. CDR3 length equals 14 residues. Germline V gene lookup returns CDR1 SGDLS and CDR2 YYNGEE. In nucleotides, the CDR3 is TGTGCCAGCAGCACGGGGGGGCTAACAGATACGCAGTATTTT. Its translation is CASSTGGLTDTQYF.

The chain links TRBV29-1 to TRBJ1-3, with 7 bases aligning to TRBD1. Germline V CDR1 and CDR2: SQVTM, ANQGSEA. The CDR3 totals 14 residues. V was clipped by 7 bases and J by 0 bases; unmatched bases: 6. The CDR3 loop is CSANRGGSGNTIYF. Written as DNA, the CDR3 is TGCAGCGCCAACAGGGGAGGCTCTGGAAACACCATATATTTT.

This chain connects TRBV18 to TRBJ2-3; 7 bases are a match to TRBD1. Per germline, CDR1 KGHSH and CDR2 LQKENI. The length of the CDR3 is 14 residues. Trimming cost V 6 bases and J 2 bases; bases outside gene matches: 5. This chain's CDR3 is CASSLGQDTDTQYF. The DNA for the CDR3 is TGTGCCAGCTCCCTCGGACAGGACACAGATACGCAGTATTTT.

This rearrangement joins TRBV11-2 to TRBJ2-2; a possible D gene is TRBD2 (6 bases). This CDR3 region has 15 residues. V was shortened by 4 bases and J by 7 bases, with 16 bases between the two germline ends. Germline-derived CDR1 and CDR2 are SGHAT and FQNNGV. The CDR3 nucleotides read TGTGCCAGCAGCTGGAGTCGGGAGCTTCTCGGGGAGCTGTTTTTT. Its protein product is CASSWSRELLGELFF.

The V gene is TRBV12-5, the J gene TRBJ2-5, with 12 bases matching TRBD2. The CDR3 spans 18 residues. The V and J ends lost 2 bases and 2 bases, in that order; junction bases with no gene match: 9. Germline loops: CDR1 LGHNT, CDR2 FRNRAP. The CDR3: CASGLSQLAGGLQETQYF. The DNA for the CDR3 is TGTGCTAGTGGTTTGTCCCAACTAGCGGGGGGACTACAAGAGACCCAGTACTTC. Complete variable domain (other parts from reference TRBV12-5 and TRBJ2-5): DARVTQTPRHKVTEMGQEVTMRCQPILGHNTVFWYRQTMMQGLELLAYFRNRAPLDDSGMPKDRFSAEMPDATLATLKIQPSEPRDSAVYFCASGLSQLAGGLQETQYFGPGTRLLVL.

As DNA, the CDR3 is TGTGCCAGCAGTGATTCTAGGGGATGGTATGGCTACACCTTC. As protein: CASSDSRGWYGYTF. The chain couples TRBV25-1 to TRBJ1-2; D possibly corresponds to TRBD1 (5 bases). The CDR3 loop spans 14 amino acids. V gave up 3 bases and J gave up 5 bases, with 13 bases separating them. Germline V gene lookup returns CDR1 MGHDK and CDR2 SYGVNS.

The rearrangement joins TRBV28 to TRBJ2-1; 11 bases align to TRBD1. V lost 3 bases, J lost 8 bases, and 15 bases stayed unmatched. CDR1 MDHEN and CDR2 SYDVKM come from the germline V gene. The CDR3 covers 18 residues. This CDR3 is CASSFIFRTGGGKDEQFF. The CDR3 DNA reads as TGTGCCAGCAGTTTCATATTTAGGACAGGGGGCGGGAAGGATGAGCAGTTCTTC.